This T cell receptor beta chain was found in a study of beta chain features in type 1 diabetes. Across the whole study: About 98,000,000 sorted cells were examined across all samples. Study-level results: A greater similarity of naive, central memory and Treg TCRB repertoires was seen among patients than among healthy donors. Insertions at VDJ junctions were less frequent in type 1 diabetes patients. These patients also deleted more nucleotides at the same junctions. Moderately but significantly shorter TCRB CDR3s were found in Type 1 diabetes patients in all four CD4+ subsets.

Expressed TCRB transcripts were sequenced, since all the RNA that had been isolated was reverse transcribed. Method: immunoSEQ multiplex PCR; TCRdb's copy keeps in-frame clones and lacks some. The table records over 650,000 clones, about 14% of them present only once. V was clipped by 6 bases and J by 6 bases; unmatched bases: 12. The CDR3 runs 15 residues. Per the germline V gene, CDR1 is SQVTM and CDR2 is ANQGSEA. Comment on this clone: Its matching antigen is unknown.

A CD45RO/CCR7/CD25/CD127/CD95/CD27 panel sorted naive, central memory, regulatory and stem cell-like memory CD4+ cells. The chain carries TRBV29-1 and TRBJ1-5; 9 bases are shared with TRBD1. This TCR derives from a man younger than 35 with type 1 diabetes. The specimen sequenced was naive CD4+ T cells from blood. CDR3 sequence reads: CSVAMGTGWGQPQHF. CDR3 sequence (DNA): TGCAGCGTCGCAATGGGGACAGGGTGGGGTCAGCCCCAGCATTTT.